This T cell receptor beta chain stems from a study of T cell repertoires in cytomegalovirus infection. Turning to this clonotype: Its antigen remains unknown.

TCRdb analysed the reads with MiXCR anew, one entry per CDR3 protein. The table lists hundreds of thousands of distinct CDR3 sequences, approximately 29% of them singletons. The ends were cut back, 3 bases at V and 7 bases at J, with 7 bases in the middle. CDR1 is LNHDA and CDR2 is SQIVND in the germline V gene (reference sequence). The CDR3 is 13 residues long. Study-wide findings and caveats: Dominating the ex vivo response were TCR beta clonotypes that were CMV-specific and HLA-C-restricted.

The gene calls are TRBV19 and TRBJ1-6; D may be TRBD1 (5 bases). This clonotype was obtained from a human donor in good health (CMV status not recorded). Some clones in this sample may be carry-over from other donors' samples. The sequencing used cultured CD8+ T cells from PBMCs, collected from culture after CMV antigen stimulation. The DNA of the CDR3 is TGTGCCAGTAGTATGGGGGGAAATTCACCCCTCCACTTT. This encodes CASSMGGNSPLHF.